This passage covers 3 T cell receptor beta chains from one sample sequenced in a study of T cell responses to AZD1222 COVID-19 vaccine. The repertoire was sequenced with immunoSEQ multiplex PCR; TCRdb's copy has only in-frame clones and lacks some. This sample yields tens of thousands of clones, of which 60% to 85% are seen a single time; 6.6% belongs to the top ten. The sequencing here drew on peripheral blood, taken on day 0 of AZD1222 vaccination. Receptor source: an adult in good health.

The V gene is TRBV30, the J gene TRBJ1-4, with no clear D. CDR1 and CDR2 from the germline V gene are GTSNPN and SVGIG (reference sequence). The ends were cut back, 5 bases at V and 8 bases at J, with 9 bases in the middle. The CDR3 consists of 11 residues. The CDR3 sequence is CAWGLDEKLFF. The DNA for the CDR3 is TGTGCCTGGGGACTTGACGAAAAACTGTTTTTT.

The chain combines TRBV9 with TRBJ2-5, with TRBD2 matching over 7 bases. Germline V gene sequence: CDR1 SGDLS, CDR2 YYNGEE. V shed 0 bases and J 1 base; nucleotides not matched to a gene: 6. The CDR3 extends over 16 amino acids. The CDR3 sequence: CASSVAEGEGQETQYF. The CDR3 DNA reads as TGTGCCAGCAGCGTAGCGGAAGGGGAGGGCCAAGAGACCCAGTACTTC. Based on the CDR3 plus reference TRBV9 and TRBJ2-5, the full variable domain is DSGVTQTPKHLITATGQRVTLRCSPRSGDLSVYWYQQSLDQGLQFLIQYYNGEERAKGNILERFSAQQFPDLHSELNLSSLELGDSALYFCASSVAEGEGQETQYFGPGTRLLVL.

This chain links TRBV6-2 or TRBV6-3 with TRBJ1-1; D not certain. CDR1 MNHEY and CDR2 SVGEGT come from the germline V gene. The V end was cut by 5 bases, the J end by 6 bases, with 10 bases between. This CDR3 region has 12 residues. The CDR3 DNA reads as TGTGCCAGCAGTCAGGCCCTTGCTGAAGCTTTCTTT. Its translation: CASSQALAEAFF.